This T cell receptor (beta chain) was documented in a study of cytomegalovirus exposure and HLA in healthy donors. Notes on the study in general: CMV antigen specificity of a few CMV-associated chains was confirmed in vitro.

The study ran its PCR with 60 Vbeta and 13 Jbeta primers. The assay was immunoSEQ multiplex PCR, and TCRdb's table has in-frame clones only and misses some. Altogether 110,000 to 150,000 clones are present, 70% to 80% being singletons, with the ten largest covering roughly 4.6%. Points on this clone: Its matching antigen is unknown.

The CDR3 has 14 residues. V lost 6 bases and J lost 6; bases outside the gene matches: 7. Germline CDR1 and CDR2: SEHNR and FQNEAQ (reference sequence). Sequencing used PBMCs. The chain joins TRBV7-9 to TRBJ1-4; 7 positions agree with TRBD1. This TCR derives from a woman aged 45-65 years in good health and CMV-seronegative. This CDR3 is CASRPNRGYEKLFF. DNA of the CDR3: TGTGCCAGCAGACCTAACAGGGGCTATGAAAAACTGTTTTTT.